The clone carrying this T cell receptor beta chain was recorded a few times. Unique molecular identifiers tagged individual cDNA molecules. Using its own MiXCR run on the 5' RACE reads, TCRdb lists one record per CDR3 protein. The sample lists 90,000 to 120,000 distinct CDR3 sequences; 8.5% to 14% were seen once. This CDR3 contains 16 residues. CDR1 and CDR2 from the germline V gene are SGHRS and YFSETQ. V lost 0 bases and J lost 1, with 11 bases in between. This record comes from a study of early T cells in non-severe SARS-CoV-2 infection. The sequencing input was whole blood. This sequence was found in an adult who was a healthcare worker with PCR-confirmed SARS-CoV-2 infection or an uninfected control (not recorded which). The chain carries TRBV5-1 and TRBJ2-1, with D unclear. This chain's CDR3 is CASSLGAATSYNEQFF. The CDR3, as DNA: TGCGCCAGCAGCTTGGGCGCAGCTACTTCCTACAATGAGCAGTTCTTC.